This T cell receptor beta chain is drawn from a study of T cells expressing NK-cell markers. As for the study in general: Most of the eight sequenced donors tested HCMV-seropositive; one tested seronegative.

For each CDR3 protein, TCRdb gives one entry from its re-call of the 5' RACE reads, without DNA. The sample includes about 160,000 distinct CDR3 sequences. The CDR3 has 16 residues. The germline CDR1 and CDR2 sequences are SGHRS and YFSETQ. Input material: blood T cells: a sorted CD56 or NKG2C T cell subset, CD4+ or CD8+ T cells, or bulk PBMC T cells (not recorded which). The clonotype comes from a woman between 18 and 70 years old in good health. V is TRBV5-1 and J is TRBJ2-5; TCRdb outputs TRBD1, but without DNA this stays unchecked. CDR3 sequence: CASRGSAGAFQETQYF.